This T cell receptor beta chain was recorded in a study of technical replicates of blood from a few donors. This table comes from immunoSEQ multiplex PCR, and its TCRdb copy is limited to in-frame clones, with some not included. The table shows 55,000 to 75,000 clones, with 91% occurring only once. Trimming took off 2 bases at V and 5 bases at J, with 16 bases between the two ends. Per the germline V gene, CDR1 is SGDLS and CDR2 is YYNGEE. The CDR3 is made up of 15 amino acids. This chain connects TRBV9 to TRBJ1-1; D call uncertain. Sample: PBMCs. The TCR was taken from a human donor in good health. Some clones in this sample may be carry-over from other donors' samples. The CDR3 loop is CASSVESGRSTEAFF. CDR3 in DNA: TGTGCCAGCAGCGTTGAGAGTGGGCGATCAACTGAAGCTTTCTTT.